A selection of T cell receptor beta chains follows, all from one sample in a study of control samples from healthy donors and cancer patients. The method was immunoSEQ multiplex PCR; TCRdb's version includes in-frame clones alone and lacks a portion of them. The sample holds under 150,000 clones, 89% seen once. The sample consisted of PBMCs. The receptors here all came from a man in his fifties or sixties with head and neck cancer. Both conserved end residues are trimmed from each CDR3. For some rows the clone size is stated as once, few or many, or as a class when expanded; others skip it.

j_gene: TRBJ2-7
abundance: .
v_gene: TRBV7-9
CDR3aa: ASSLVQGGYEQY

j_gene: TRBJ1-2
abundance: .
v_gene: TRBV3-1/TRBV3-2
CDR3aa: ASSQAGYGYT

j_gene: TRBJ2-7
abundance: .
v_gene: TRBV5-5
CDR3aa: ASSLELSAGQY

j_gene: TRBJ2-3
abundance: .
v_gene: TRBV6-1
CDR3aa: ASSDAGQGADTQY

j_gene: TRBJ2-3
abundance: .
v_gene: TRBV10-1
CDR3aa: ASSESTRVDTQY

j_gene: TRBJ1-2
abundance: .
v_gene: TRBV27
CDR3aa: ASRTQGDGGYT

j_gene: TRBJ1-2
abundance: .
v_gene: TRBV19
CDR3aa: ASSMEIPQVYGYT

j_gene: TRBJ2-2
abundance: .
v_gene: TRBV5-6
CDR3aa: ASSLGLGELF

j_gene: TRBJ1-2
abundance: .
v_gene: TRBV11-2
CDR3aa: ASSPSAFYGYT

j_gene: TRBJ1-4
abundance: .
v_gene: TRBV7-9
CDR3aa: ASSYPRRQTNEKLF

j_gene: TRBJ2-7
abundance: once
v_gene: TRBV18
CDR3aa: ASSPRGRGPYEQY

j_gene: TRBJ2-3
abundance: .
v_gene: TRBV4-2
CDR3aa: ASSHSPGQSVFTDTQY

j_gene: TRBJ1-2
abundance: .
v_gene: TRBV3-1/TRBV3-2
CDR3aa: ASSPGRGGHVSYGYT

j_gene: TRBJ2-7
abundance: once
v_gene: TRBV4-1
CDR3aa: ASSQEDRRAYEQY

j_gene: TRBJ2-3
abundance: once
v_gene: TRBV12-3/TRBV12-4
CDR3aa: ASSFKGTDTQY

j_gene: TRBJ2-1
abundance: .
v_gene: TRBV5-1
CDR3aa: ASNPDGGYNEQF

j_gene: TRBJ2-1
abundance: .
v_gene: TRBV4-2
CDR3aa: ASSQETHLRGGYNEQF

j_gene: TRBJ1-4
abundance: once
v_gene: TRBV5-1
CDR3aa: ASSLQGASNEKLF

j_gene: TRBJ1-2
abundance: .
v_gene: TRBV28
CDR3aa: ASSLGPGAYGYT

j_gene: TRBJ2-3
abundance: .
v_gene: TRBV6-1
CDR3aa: ASSDPTGLGDTQY

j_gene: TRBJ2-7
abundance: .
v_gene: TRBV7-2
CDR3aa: ASSSGFLPFYEQY

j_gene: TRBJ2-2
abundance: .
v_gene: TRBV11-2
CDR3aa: ASSLNKPGTKSASGELF